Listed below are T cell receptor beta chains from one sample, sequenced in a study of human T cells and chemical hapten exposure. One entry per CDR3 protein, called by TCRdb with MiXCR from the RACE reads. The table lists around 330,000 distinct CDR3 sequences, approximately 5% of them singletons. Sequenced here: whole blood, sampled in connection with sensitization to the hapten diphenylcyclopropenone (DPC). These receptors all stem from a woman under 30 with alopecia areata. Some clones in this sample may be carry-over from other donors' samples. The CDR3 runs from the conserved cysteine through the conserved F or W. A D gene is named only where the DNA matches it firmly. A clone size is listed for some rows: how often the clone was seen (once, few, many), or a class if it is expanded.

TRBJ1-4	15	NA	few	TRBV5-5	TGTGCCAGCAGCTTGGAGGGGCCTCCAATGAAGAAACTGTTTTTT	CASSLEGPPMKKLFF
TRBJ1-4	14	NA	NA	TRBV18	TGTGCCAGCTCACCATCGGGTAGTAATGAAAAACTGTTTTTT	CASSPSGSNEKLFF
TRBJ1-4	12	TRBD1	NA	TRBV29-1	TGCAGCACCGGACAGGGGAATGAAAAACTGTTTTTT	CSTGQGNEKLFF
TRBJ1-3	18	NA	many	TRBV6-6	TGTGCCAGCAGTTACTCGCGTGGATCCTCTTATACTGGAAACACCATATATTTT	CASSYSRGSSYTGNTIYF
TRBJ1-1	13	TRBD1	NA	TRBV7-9	TGTGCCAGCAGCCGAAGACAGGGCCCTCAAGCTTTCTTT	CASSRRQGPQAFF
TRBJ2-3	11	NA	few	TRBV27	TGTGCCAGCAGTTCGGGGAATACGCAGTATTTT	CASSSGNTQYF
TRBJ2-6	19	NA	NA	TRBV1	TGCACCAGCAGCCACCTCCCTCGGGCAAACCCCTCTGGGGCCAACGTCCTGACTTTC	CTSSHLPRANPSGANVLTF
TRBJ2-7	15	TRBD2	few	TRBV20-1	TGCAGTGCTAGGGGACTAGGGGGAAACTTCTACGAGCAGTACTTC	CSARGLGGNFYEQYF
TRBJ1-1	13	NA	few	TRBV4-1	TGCGCCAGCAGCCAAAATTTGATAGGTGAAGCTTTCTTT	CASSQNLIGEAFF
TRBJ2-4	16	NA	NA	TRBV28	TGTGCCAGCAGTTTGTTGGGGGCTTTAGCCAAAAACATTCAGTACTTC	CASSLLGALAKNIQYF
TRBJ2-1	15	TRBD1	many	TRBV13	TGTGCCAGCAGCTTTACCGGACAGGGGTACAATGAGCAGTTCTTC	CASSFTGQGYNEQFF
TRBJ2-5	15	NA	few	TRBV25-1	TGTGCCAGCAGTCGGAACGCACAGGGAAGAGAGACCCAGTACTTC	CASSRNAQGRETQYF
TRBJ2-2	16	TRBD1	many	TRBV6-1	TGTGCCAGCACCCCGGGACAGGGGGCGGGGACCGGGGAGCTGTTTTTT	CASTPGQGAGTGELFF
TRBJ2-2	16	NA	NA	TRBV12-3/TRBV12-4	TGTGCCAGCAGTTTAGAAGAGGCCAGGGTCACCGGGGAGCTGTTTTTT	CASSLEEARVTGELFF
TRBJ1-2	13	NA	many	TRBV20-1	TGCAGTGCCGACCCGGACGGAACCTATGGCTACACCTTC	CSADPDGTYGYTF
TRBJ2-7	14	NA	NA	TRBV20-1	TGCAGTGCTAGATCGGGACGGATTGACTACGAGCAGTACTTC	CSARSGRIDYEQYF
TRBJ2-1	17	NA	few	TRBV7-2	TGTGCCAGCAGCTTAGTTACGAGACAGGGAGGCCTGTATGAGCAGTTCTTC	CASSLVTRQGGLYEQFF
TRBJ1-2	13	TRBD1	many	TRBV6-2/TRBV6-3	TGTGCCACCTCGTTGGGACAGTTGGATGGCTACACCTTC	CATSLGQLDGYTF
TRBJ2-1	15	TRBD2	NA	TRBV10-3	TGTGCCATCAGCCGGACTAGCGGGGGCTACAATGAGCAGTTCTTC	CAISRTSGGYNEQFF
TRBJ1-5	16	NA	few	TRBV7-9	TGTGCCAGCAGCTCAGGGGAATTTTTTACCGGTCAGCCCCAGCATTTT	CASSSGEFFTGQPQHF
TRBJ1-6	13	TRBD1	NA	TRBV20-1	TGCAGTGCCAGCCGGGACAGGGATTCACCCCTCCACTTT	CSASRDRDSPLHF
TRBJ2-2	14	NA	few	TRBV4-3	TGCGCCAGCAGCCAAGGAACGCACACCGGGGAGCTGTTTTTT	CASSQGTHTGELFF
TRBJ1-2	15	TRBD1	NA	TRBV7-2	TGTGCCAGCAGCTCAGGGACAGGGTCCTTCTATGGCTACACCTTC	CASSSGTGSFYGYTF
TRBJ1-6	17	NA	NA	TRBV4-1	TGCGCCAGCAGCCAAGATTTGAGGTCGGGGGGGTATTCACCCCTCCACTTT	CASSQDLRSGGYSPLHF
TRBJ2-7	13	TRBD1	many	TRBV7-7	TGTGCTAGCAGCCGACAGGGTGAGGGGGAGCAGTACTTC	CASSRQGEGEQYF
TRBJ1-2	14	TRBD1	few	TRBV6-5	TGTGCCAGCAGTCAATACTGGACAGGGAACGGCTACACCTTC	CASSQYWTGNGYTF
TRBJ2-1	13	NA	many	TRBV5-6	TGTGCCAGCAGCTGGGACACCCACAATGAGCAGTTCTTC	CASSWDTHNEQFF
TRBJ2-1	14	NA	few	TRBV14	TGTGCCAGCAGCCACACCCTCCGGGACAATGAGCAGTTCTTC	CASSHTLRDNEQFF